This T cell receptor (beta chain) comes out of a study of blood T cell repertoires in COVID-19. Overall study: The samples span acute and convalescent COVID-19 from the United States, Italy and Spain.

Sequencing used immunoSEQ multiplex PCR; TCRdb keeps in-frame clones, though not all of them. Here the sample spans fewer than 300,000 clones, around 90% being singletons. Individuals drawn from around 25 US areas were about 18 to 95 years old. Participants reported their clinical history, and cohort assignment relied on those reports. The receptor was derived from a woman in her 30s who had recovered from COVID-19. The sample consisted of PBMCs or T cells enriched from blood (not recorded which).

The chain's CDR3 is CASSSVASGSNEQFF. The CDR3, as DNA: TGTGCCAGCAGTTCCGTGGCTAGCGGGAGCAATGAGCAGTTCTTC. V is TRBV6-5 and J is TRBJ2-1; 10 bases align to TRBD2. V lost 4 bases, J lost 6 bases, and 6 bases stayed unmatched. Germline V lookup: CDR1 MNHEY, CDR2 SVGAGI. This CDR3 spans 15 amino acids.